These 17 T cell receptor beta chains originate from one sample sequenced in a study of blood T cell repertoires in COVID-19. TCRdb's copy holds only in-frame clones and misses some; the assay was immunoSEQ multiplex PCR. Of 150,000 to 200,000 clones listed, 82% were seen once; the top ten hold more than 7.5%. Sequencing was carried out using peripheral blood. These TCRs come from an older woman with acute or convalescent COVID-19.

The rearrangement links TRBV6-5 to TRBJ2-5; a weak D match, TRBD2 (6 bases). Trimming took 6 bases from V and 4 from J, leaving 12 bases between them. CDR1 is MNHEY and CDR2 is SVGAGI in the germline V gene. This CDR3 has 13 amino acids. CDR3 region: CASRQGGLETQYF. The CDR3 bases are TGTGCCAGCAGGCAGGGAGGCTTAGAGACCCAGTACTTC.

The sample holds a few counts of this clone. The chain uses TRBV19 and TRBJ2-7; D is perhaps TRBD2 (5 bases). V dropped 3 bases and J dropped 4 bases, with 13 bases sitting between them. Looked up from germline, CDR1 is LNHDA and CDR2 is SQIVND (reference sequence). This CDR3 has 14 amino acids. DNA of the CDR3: TGTGCCAGTAGTATGGGGAGCCTTGGTTACGAGCAGTACTTC. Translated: CASSMGSLGYEQYF.

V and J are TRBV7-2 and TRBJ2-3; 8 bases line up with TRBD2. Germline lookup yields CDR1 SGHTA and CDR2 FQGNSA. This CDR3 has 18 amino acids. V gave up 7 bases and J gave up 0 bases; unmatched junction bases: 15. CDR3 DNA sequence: TGTGCCAGCACCTATAGGGCGGGGGGCCCCACCAGCACAGATACGCAGTATTTT. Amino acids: CASTYRAGGPTSTDTQYF.

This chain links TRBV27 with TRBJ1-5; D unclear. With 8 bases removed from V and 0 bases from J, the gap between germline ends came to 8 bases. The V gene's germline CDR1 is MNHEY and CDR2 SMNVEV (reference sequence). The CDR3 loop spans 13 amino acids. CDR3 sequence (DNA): TGTGCCAGCGCGGGGTATAGCAATCAGCCCCAGCATTTT. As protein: CASAGYSNQPQHF.

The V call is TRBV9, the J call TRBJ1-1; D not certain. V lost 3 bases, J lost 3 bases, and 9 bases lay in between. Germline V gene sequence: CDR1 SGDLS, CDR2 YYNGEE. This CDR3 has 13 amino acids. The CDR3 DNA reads TGTGCCAGCAGCGGCAGGCTGGACACTGAAGCTTTCTTT. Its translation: CASSGRLDTEAFF. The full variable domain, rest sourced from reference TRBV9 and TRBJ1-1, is DSGVTQTPKHLITATGQRVTLRCSPRSGDLSVYWYQQSLDQGLQFLIQYYNGEERAKGNILERFSAQQFPDLHSELNLSSLELGDSALYFCASSGRLDTEAFFGQGTRLTVV.

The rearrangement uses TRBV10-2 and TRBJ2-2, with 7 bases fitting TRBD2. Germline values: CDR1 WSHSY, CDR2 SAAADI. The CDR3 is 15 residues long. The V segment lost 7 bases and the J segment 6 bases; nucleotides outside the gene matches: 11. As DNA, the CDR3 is TGCGCCAGCATTTCCCAACCTGGACTAGCCGGGGAGCTGTTTTTT. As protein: CASISQPGLAGELFF.

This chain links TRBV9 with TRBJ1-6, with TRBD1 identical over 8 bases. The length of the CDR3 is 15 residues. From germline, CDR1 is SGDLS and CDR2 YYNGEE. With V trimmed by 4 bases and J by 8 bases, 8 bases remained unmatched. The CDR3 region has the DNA TGTGCCAGCAGCTCAGGGACAGGAGGCGATTCACCCCTCCACTTT. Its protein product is CASSSGTGGDSPLHF.

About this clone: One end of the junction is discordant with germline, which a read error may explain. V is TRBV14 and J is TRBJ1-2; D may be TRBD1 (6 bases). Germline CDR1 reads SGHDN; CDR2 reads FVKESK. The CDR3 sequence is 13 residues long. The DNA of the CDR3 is TGTGCCAGCAGCAAAGAACAGGGCTATGGCTACACCTTC. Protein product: CASSKEQGYGYTF. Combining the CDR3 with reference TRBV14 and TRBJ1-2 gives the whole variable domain EAGVTQFPSHSVIEKGQTVTLRCDPISGHDNLYWYRRVMGKEIKFLLHFVKESKQDESGMPNNRFLAERTGGTYSTLKVQPAELEDSGVYFCASSKEQGYGYTFGSGTRLTVV.

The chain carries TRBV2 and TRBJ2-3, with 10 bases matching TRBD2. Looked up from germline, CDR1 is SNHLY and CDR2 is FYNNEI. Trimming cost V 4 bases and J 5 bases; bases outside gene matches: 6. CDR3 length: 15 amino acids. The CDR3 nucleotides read TGTGCCAGCAGTGGACAAGCGGGAGGGAGAGATACGCAGTATTTT. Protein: CASSGQAGGRDTQYF.

The CDR3 reads CASSYNRGRKTQYF. The CDR3 nucleotides read TGTGCCAGCAGCTACAACAGGGGCAGGAAGACCCAGTACTTC. The rearrangement links TRBV5-4 to TRBJ2-5, with 7 positions matching TRBD1. The germline CDR1 and CDR2 sequences are SGHNT and YYREEE (reference sequence). The trim removed 3 bases at V and 6 bases at J, leaving 8 bases unmatched. CDR3 size: 14 residues.

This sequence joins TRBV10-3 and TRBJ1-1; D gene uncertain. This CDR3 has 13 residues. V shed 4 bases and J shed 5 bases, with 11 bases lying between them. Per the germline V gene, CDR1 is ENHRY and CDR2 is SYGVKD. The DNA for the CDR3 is TGTGCCATCAGTGGTACGGCGGATACTGAAGCTTTCTTT. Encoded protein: CAISGTADTEAFF.

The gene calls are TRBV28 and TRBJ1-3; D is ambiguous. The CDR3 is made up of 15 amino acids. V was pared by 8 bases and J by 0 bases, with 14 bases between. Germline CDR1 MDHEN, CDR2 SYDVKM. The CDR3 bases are TGTGCCAGCTGTTCTGGGCAAATCTCTGGAAACACCATATATTTT. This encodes CASCSGQISGNTIYF.

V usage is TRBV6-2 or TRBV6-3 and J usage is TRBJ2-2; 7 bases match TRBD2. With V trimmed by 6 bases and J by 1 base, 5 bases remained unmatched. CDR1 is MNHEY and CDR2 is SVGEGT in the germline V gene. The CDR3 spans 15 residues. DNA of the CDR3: TGTGCCAGCAGCCCAACTAGCGTGAACACCGGGGAGCTGTTTTTT. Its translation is CASSPTSVNTGELFF.

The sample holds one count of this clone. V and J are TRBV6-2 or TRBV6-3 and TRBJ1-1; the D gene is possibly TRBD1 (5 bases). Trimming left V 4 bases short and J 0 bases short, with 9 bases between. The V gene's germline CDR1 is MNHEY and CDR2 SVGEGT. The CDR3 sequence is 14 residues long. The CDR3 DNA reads TGTGCCAGCAGTTTGGTAGGGGTGAACACTGAAGCTTTCTTT. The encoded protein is CASSLVGVNTEAFF.

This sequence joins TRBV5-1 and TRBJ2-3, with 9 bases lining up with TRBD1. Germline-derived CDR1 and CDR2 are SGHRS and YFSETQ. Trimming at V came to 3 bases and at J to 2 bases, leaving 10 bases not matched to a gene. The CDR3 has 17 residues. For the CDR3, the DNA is TGCGCCAGCAGCTACGCTCCGGGACAGGGATACACAGATACGCAGTATTTT. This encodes CASSYAPGQGYTDTQYF.

CDR3 loop: CASSFAGEVVETQYF. The CDR3 nucleotides are TGTGCCAGCAGCTTCGCGGGAGAGGTGGTAGAGACCCAGTACTTC. The rearrangement uses TRBV7-2 and TRBJ2-5, with TRBD2 identical over 7 bases. Germline V lookup: CDR1 SGHTA, CDR2 FQGNSA. CDR3 length: 15 residues. V dropped 3 bases and J dropped 4; count of bases not matched to a gene: 8.

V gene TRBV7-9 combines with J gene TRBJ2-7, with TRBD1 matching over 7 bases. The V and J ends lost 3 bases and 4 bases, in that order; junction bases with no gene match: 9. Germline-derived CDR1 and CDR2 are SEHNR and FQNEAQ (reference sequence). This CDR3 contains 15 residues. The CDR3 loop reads CASSFPKGAEYEQYF. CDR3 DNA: TGTGCCAGCAGCTTCCCCAAGGGGGCGGAGTACGAGCAGTACTTC.